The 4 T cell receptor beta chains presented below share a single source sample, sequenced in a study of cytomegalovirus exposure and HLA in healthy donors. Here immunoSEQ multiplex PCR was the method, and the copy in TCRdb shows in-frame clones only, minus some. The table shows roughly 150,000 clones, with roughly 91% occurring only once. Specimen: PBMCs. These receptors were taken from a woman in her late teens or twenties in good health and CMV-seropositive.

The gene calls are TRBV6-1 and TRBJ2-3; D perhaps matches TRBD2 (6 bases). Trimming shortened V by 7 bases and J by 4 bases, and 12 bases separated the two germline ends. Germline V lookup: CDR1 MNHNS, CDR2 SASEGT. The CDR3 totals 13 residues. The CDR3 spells CASKRGGADTQYF. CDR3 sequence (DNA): TGTGCCAGCAAACGGGGAGGCGCAGATACGCAGTATTTT.

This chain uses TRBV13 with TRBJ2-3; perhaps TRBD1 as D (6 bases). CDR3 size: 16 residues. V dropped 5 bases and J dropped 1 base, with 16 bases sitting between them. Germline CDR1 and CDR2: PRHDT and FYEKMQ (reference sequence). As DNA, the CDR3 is TGTGCCAGCAGCGAGAACAGGGTGGGGGGCACAGATACGCAGTATTTT. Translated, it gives CASSENRVGGTDTQYF. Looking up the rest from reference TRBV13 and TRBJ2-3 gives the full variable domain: AAGVIQSPRHLIKEKRETATLKCYPIPRHDTVYWYQQGPGQDPQFLISFYEKMQSDKGSIPDRFSAQQFSDYHSELNMSSLELGDSALYFCASSENRVGGTDTQYFGPGTRLTVL.

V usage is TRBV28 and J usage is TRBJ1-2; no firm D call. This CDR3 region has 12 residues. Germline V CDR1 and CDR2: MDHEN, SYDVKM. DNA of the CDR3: TGTACGACGGACCCGAGGGACTATGGCTACACCTTC. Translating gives CTTDPRDYGYTF.

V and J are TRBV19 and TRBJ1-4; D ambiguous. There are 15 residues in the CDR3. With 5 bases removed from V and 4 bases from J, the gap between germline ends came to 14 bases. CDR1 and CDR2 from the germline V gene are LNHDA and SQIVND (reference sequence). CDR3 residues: CASSPTLRNNEKLFF. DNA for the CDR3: TGTGCCAGTAGTCCCACACTACGGAATAATGAAAAACTGTTTTTT.